Following are 17 T cell receptor beta chains from one sample sequenced in a study of regulatory T cells in long-lasting Graves disease. Time point meaning: persistent/refractory GD, antithyroid drugs over 5 years with positive TRAb. RNA extracted from PBMCs served as the sequencing template. CDR3-region Arm-PCR and iRepertoire HTBI primers produced the TCR beta libraries. TCRdb reprocessed the multiplex PCR reads via MiXCR and lists one record per CDR3 protein. The sample contains some 280,000 distinct CDR3 sequences, roughly a fifth of which appear only once. The specimen was peripheral blood mononuclear cells (PBMCs), collected when the disease was refractory, from a patient treated with antithyroid drugs. These TCRs come from a female donor with Graves disease.

A remark on this clonotype: Given a much more abundant clone one base away, this may be a read error. CDR3 coding DNA: TGCGCCAGCAGCTTGGCGGACACCAACTACACCTTC. It is translated as CASSLADTNYTF. V is TRBV5-1 and J is TRBJ1-2; D may be TRBD1 (5 bases). V lost 0 bases and J lost 10, with 10 bases in between. The CDR3 is made up of 12 amino acids. CDR1 is SGHRS, CDR2 YFSETQ, per germline.

As concerns this clonotype: A much larger clone sits a single nucleotide away, making a read error possible. Since the CDR3 does not end with the conserved phenylalanine or tryptophan, this likely comes from a read error. This chain links TRBV20-1 with TRBJ2-5; D is undetermined. The V end lost 6 bases, the J end lost 5 bases, and 10 bases lay between the germline ends. The CDR3 has 11 residues. The germline gives CDR1 DFQATT, CDR2 SNEGSKA (reference sequence). CDR3 nucleotide sequence: TGCAGTGCCTCTCTGGGGGAGACCCAGTACCTC. This sequence encodes CSASLGETQYL.

The chain has TRBV7-9 and TRBJ2-2; 9 bases are shared with TRBD2. This CDR3 comprises 16 residues. V lost 5 bases and J lost 8; bases outside the gene matches: 12. The germline V gene encodes CDR1 SEHNR and CDR2 FQNEAQ (reference sequence). CDR3: CASSAPAGGQSGELFF. In DNA form, the CDR3 reads TGTGCCAGCAGCGCCCCAGCGGGAGGCCAGTCGGGGGAGCTGTTTTTT. Combining the CDR3 with reference TRBV7-9 and TRBJ2-2 gives the whole variable domain DTGVSQNPRHKITKRGQNVTFRCDPISEHNRLYWYRQTLGQGPEFLTYFQNEAQLEKSRLLSDRFSAERPKGSFSTLEIQRTEQGDSAMYLCASSAPAGGQSGELFFGEGSRLTVL.

At least ten counts were recorded for this clonotype. The rearrangement links TRBV18 to TRBJ1-2; D is unresolved. V was trimmed by 5 bases and J by 4 bases, leaving 5 bases between them. Germline-derived CDR1 and CDR2 are KGHSH and LQKENI. The CDR3 loop spans 11 amino acids. CDR3 nucleotides: TGTGCCAGCTCAGATCGCTATGGCTACACCTTC. Protein product: CASSDRYGYTF.

The sample holds a few counts of this clonotype. Here the CDR3 DNA reads TGTGCCAGCAGTGAATCGACCGTCGCCAAAAACATTCAGTACTTC. It translates to CASSESTVAKNIQYF. The chain has TRBV6-1 and TRBJ2-4; D remains unclear. This CDR3 is 15 amino acids long. The germline gives CDR1 MNHNS, CDR2 SASEGT. V was pared by 2 bases and J by 1 base, with 9 bases between.

The chain links TRBV7-2 to TRBJ2-5, with 13 bases identical to TRBD2. The junction had 13 bases not matched to a gene; V was cut back by 4 bases and J by 11 bases. CDR1 and CDR2 (germline): SGHTA, FQGNSA. The CDR3 consists of 16 residues. The CDR3: CASSYSNLGLAGEQYF. The CDR3 nucleotides are TGTGCCAGCAGCTATTCTAACTTAGGACTAGCGGGAGAGCAGTACTTC.

The sample holds a few counts of this clonotype. The J gene is TRBJ1-1, the V gene TRBV20-1; weak D call: TRBD1 (5 bases). This CDR3 spans 11 amino acids. Germline CDR1 DFQATT, CDR2 SNEGSKA (reference sequence). Trimming pared 6 bases from V and 6 bases from J, leaving 11 bases between. The CDR3 spells CSADDRSEAFF. In DNA, the CDR3 is TGCAGTGCCGACGACAGATCTGAAGCTTTCTTT.

This clonotype was seen many times. The CDR3 sequence is CASRSTNEKLFF. CDR3 DNA: TGTGCCAGCAGGTCAACTAATGAAAAACTGTTTTTT. This chain uses TRBV28 with TRBJ1-4; D ambiguous. This CDR3 comprises 12 residues. Germline lookup yields CDR1 MDHEN and CDR2 SYDVKM. V was trimmed by 6 bases and J by 0 bases, leaving 2 bases between them.

This clonotype has ten or more counts. The rearrangement uses TRBV30 and TRBJ1-4; D is ambiguous. The CDR3 consists of 14 residues. The V gene lost 4 bases and the J gene lost 6 bases, with 15 bases spanning the gap. CDR1 is GTSNPN, CDR2 SVGIG, per germline (reference sequence). This chain's CDR3 is CAWTPQSRHEKLFF. The CDR3 coding sequence is TGTGCCTGGACCCCACAGTCCAGACATGAAAAACTGTTTTTT. The full variable domain, its missing parts supplied by reference TRBV30 and TRBJ1-4, is SQTIHQWPATLVQPVGSPLSLECTVEGTSNPNLYWYRQAAGRGLQLLFYSVGIGQISSEVPQNLSASRPQDRQFILSSKKLLLSDSGFYLCAWTPQSRHEKLFFGSGTQLSVL.

This clonotype has at least ten counts. The chain combines TRBV6-2 or TRBV6-3 with TRBJ1-5, with 8 bases matching TRBD1. Trimming at V came to 8 bases and at J to 6 bases, leaving 6 bases not matched to a gene. The length of the CDR3 is 13 residues. Looked up from germline, CDR1 is MNHEY and CDR2 is SVGEGT. CDR3: CASLTGESQPQHF. CDR3 coding DNA: TGTGCCAGCCTGACAGGGGAATCTCAGCCCCAGCATTTT.

The sample holds a few counts of this clonotype. The J gene is TRBJ2-5, the V gene TRBV5-1; D unclear. Trimming shortened V by 0 bases and J by 4 bases, and 13 bases separated the two germline ends. The germline CDR1 and CDR2 sequences are SGHRS and YFSETQ. The CDR3 length is 15 residues. CDR3 loop: CASSLALDLPETQYF. For the CDR3, the DNA is TGCGCCAGCAGCTTGGCCCTAGACCTTCCAGAGACCCAGTACTTC.

V is TRBV6-1 and J is TRBJ1-5; D gene unclear. CDR3 length: 16 residues. The V gene lost 8 bases and the J gene lost 0 bases, with 17 bases spanning the gap. CDR1 is MNHNS, CDR2 SASEGT, per germline. CDR3 nucleotides: TGTGCCAGCGTCTACGGAGGGTCCGCTAGCAATCAGCCCCAGCATTTT. Its protein is CASVYGGSASNQPQHF.

This rearrangement joins TRBV20-1 to TRBJ2-5, with D perhaps given as TRBD1 or TRBD2 (5 bases each). The ends were cut back, 0 bases at V and 4 bases at J, with 12 bases in the middle. This CDR3 has 14 residues. CDR1 DFQATT and CDR2 SNEGSKA come from the germline V gene (reference sequence). CDR3 nucleotides: TGCAGTGCTAGAGAGGGGACGGCGAGAGAGACCCAGTACTTC. Translation: CSAREGTARETQYF.

This clonotype was counted ten times or more. The rearrangement links TRBV6-1 to TRBJ1-5, with 7 nucleotides matching TRBD1. With 6 bases clipped from V and 1 base from J, the junction kept 9 bases outside the gene matches. The CDR3 is 16 residues long. CDR1 and CDR2 (germline): MNHNS, SASEGT. Here the CDR3 reads CASREQGWKSNQPQHF. In DNA form, the CDR3 reads TGTGCCAGCAGGGAACAGGGGTGGAAGAGCAATCAGCCCCAGCATTTT.

The sample holds a few counts of this clonotype. The chain couples TRBV20-1 to TRBJ2-2; no reliable D call. The germline V gene encodes CDR1 DFQATT and CDR2 SNEGSKA (reference sequence). Trimming stripped 5 bases from V and 3 bases from J, with 7 bases between. CDR3 length: 12 residues. The CDR3 loop is CSAARYTGELFF. In DNA form, the CDR3 reads TGCAGTGCTGCGCGGTACACCGGGGAGCTGTTTTTT.

This clonotype was detected only a few times. The V gene is TRBV19, the J gene TRBJ2-7; no definite D call. The CDR3 runs 13 residues. Trimming cost V 3 bases and J 7 bases, with 13 bases left between them. Germline values: CDR1 LNHDA, CDR2 SQIVND (reference sequence). CDR3 in amino acids: CASSISPVLEQYF. CDR3 nucleotide sequence: TGTGCCAGTAGTATCTCTCCCGTCCTAGAGCAGTACTTC. Filled out from reference TRBV19 and TRBJ2-7, the complete variable domain reads DGGITQSPKYLFRKEGQNVTLSCEQNLNHDAMYWYRQDPGQGLRLIYYSQIVNDFQKGDIAEGYSVSREKKESFPLTVTSAQKNPTAFYLCASSISPVLEQYFGPGTRLTVT.

This clonotype was detected a few times. The chain employs TRBV10-3 and TRBJ2-7; the D gene could be TRBD1 or TRBD2 (6 bases each). Germline CDR1 and CDR2: ENHRY and SYGVKD. The CDR3 sequence is 12 residues long. Trimming stripped 8 bases from V and 6 bases from J, with 14 bases between. The CDR3 nucleotides are TGTGCCATCTCCTTCCGGGGGCCCGAGCAGTACTTC. This codes for CAISFRGPEQYF.